The 8 T cell receptor beta chains below were found in one sample sequenced in a study of blood T cell repertoires in COVID-19. This table comes from immunoSEQ multiplex PCR, and its TCRdb copy is limited to in-frame clones, with some not included. The sample has about 99,000 clones, 85% to 90% seen once. The sequenced sample was peripheral blood. The source is a man aged 50-59 years with acute or convalescent COVID-19.

The gene calls are TRBV7-9 and TRBJ1-2; D is perhaps TRBD1 (6 bases). This CDR3 has 12 amino acids. Per the germline V gene, CDR1 is SEHNR and CDR2 is FQNEAQ (reference sequence). V was shortened by 8 bases and J by 6 bases, with 13 bases between the two germline ends. The CDR3 here is CASQGQHHGYTF. CDR3 coding DNA: TGTGCCAGCCAAGGACAGCATCATGGCTACACCTTC.

Of note for this clone: The junction departs from the called germline gene at one end, perhaps through a read error. This chain joins TRBV30 and TRBJ1-5; D possibly corresponds to TRBD1 (5 bases). This CDR3 contains 14 residues. Germline loops: CDR1 GTSNPN, CDR2 SVGIG (reference sequence). The CDR3 coding sequence is TGTGCCTGGAGCGATGGACAAAGCAATCGGCCCCAGCATTTT. Translating gives CAWSDGQSNRPQHF.

This chain uses TRBV28 with TRBJ2-3, with 7 bases identical to TRBD2. CDR1 and CDR2 (germline): MDHEN, SYDVKM. This CDR3 region has 15 residues. Trimming cost V 5 bases and J 7 bases; bases outside gene matches: 12. Here the CDR3 DNA reads TGTGCCAGCAGTACCCTGGACGGGAGGTTGTATACGCAGTATTTT. Protein: CASSTLDGRLYTQYF.

The chain combines TRBV19 with TRBJ2-3; 9 bases match TRBD2. The junction had 7 bases not matched to a gene; V was cut back by 6 bases and J by 0 bases. The CDR3 has 16 residues. The germline V gene encodes CDR1 LNHDA and CDR2 SQIVND (reference sequence). Here the CDR3 reads CASSSGTSISTDTQYF. CDR3 nucleotides: TGTGCCAGTAGCTCCGGGACTAGCATCAGCACAGATACGCAGTATTTT.

DNA for the CDR3: TGTGCCAGCACCACCGCCCCCAGCGACCCCTACGAGCAGTACTTC. This sequence encodes CASTTAPSDPYEQYF. J is TRBJ2-7 and V is TRBV5-4; D not certain. CDR1 and CDR2 (germline): SGHNT, YYREEE (reference sequence). This CDR3 region has 15 residues. Between the trimmed V and J ends, which lost 6 bases and 2 bases, there was a span of 18 bases.

This sequence joins TRBV12-3 or TRBV12-4 and TRBJ1-5; the D is unclear. The CDR3 runs to 13 residues. V lost 6 bases and J 4 bases, leaving 10 bases between the germline ends. The CDR3 spells CASSPRGNQPQHF. The CDR3 coding sequence is TGTGCCAGCAGCCCTCGCGGGAATCAGCCCCAGCATTTT.

The rearrangement joins TRBV19 to TRBJ1-2, with TRBD1 as a possible D gene (6 bases). Per the germline V gene, CDR1 is LNHDA and CDR2 is SQIVND (reference sequence). Trimming shortened V by 11 bases and J by 6 bases, and 16 bases separated the two germline ends. CDR3 length: 12 residues. The CDR3 protein is CAGYEGGNGYTF. The CDR3 nucleotides read TGTGCCGGATACGAGGGGGGGAATGGCTACACCTTC.

The V and J genes are TRBV19 and TRBJ2-3; possibly TRBD1 for D (6 bases). This CDR3 region has 16 residues. In germline, CDR1 is LNHDA, CDR2 SQIVND (reference sequence). V shed 1 base and J shed 3 bases, with 14 bases lying between them. Written as DNA, the CDR3 is TGTGCCAGTAGTATAGGCAGGGGCGTGGGAACAGATACGCAGTATTTT. Translation: CASSIGRGVGTDTQYF.